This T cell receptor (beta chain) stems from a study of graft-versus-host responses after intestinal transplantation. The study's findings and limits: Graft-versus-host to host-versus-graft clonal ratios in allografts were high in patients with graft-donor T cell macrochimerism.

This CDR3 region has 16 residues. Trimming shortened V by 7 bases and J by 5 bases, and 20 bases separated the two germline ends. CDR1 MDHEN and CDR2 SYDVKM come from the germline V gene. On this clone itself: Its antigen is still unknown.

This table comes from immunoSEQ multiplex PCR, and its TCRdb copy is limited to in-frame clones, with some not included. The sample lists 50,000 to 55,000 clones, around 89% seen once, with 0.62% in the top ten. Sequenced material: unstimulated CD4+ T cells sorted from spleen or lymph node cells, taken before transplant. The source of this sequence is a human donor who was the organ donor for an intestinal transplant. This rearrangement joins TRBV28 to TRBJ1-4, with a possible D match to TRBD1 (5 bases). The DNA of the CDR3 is TGTGCCAGCACACCCACGGGGGTCCAATCAAATGAAAAACTGTTTTTT. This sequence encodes CASTPTGVQSNEKLFF.